This T cell receptor beta chain is drawn from a study of T-cell reconstitution after alpha-beta-depleted transplantation in children. Unique molecular identifiers were incorporated into the prepared TCRbeta library. TCRdb re-called the PCR reads with MiXCR, one entry per CDR3 protein. The table has 70,000 to 95,000 distinct CDR3 sequences, 9.5% to 15% seen once. Germline CDR1 is LGHNA and CDR2 is YSLEER. V gave up 0 bases and J gave up 6 bases, with 10 bases separating them. The CDR3 consists of 14 residues. This clonotype came up many times. The sequence derives from a human donor who donated a stem cell graft to a child with inherited bone marrow failure. The rearrangement uses TRBV4-3 and TRBJ2-3; D gene unclear. Here the sequenced sample was PBMCs from the stem cell graft donor, taken from the stem cell graft. The CDR3 loop reads CASSQDLMEDTQYF. CDR3 coding DNA: TGCGCCAGCAGCCAAGATTTGATGGAGGATACGCAGTATTTT.